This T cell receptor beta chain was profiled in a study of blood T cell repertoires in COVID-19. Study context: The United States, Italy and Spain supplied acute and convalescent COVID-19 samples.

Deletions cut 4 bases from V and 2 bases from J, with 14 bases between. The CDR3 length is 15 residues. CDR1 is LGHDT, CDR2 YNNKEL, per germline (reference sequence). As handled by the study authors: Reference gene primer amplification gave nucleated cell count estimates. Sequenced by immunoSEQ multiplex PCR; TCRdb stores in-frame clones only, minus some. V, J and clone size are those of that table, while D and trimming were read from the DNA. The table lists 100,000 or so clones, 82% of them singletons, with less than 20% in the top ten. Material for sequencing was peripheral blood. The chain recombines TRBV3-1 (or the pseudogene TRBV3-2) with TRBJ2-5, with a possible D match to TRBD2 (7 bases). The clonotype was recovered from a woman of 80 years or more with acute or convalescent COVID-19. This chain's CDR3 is CASSLPGRGQETQYF. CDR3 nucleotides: TGTGCCAGCAGCCTGCCTGGGAGGGGGCAAGAGACCCAGTACTTC.